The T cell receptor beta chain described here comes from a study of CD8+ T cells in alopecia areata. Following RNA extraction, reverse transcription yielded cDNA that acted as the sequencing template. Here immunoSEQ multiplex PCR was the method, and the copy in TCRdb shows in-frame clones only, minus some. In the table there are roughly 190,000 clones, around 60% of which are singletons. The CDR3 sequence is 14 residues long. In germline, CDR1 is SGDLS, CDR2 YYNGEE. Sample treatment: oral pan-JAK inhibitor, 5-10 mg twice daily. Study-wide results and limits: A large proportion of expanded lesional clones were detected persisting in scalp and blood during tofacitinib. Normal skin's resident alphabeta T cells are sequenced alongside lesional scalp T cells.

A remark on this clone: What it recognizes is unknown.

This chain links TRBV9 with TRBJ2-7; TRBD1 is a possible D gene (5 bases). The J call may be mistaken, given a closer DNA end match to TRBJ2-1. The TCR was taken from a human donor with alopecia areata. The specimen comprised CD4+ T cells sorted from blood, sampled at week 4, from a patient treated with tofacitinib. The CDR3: CASSVQDSLGEQFF. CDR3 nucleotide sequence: TGTGCCAGCAGCGTTCAAGACAGCCTCGGTGAGCAGTTCTTC.